This record looks at one T cell receptor (beta chain) sequence and its context. The antigen it recognizes is unknown. Base quality data are lacking; no much larger clone is found one base away. From the cysteine through the phenylalanine, the CDR3 covers 13 amino acids. Only the CDR3 DNA stays, 39 bases, in frame from base 1. Trimming removed 7 bases from V and 0 bases from J; the gene matches leave 4 bases unexplained. Sequences SQVTM (CDR1) and ANQGSEA (CDR2) are obtained from the germline V gene. The receptor library was made with the immunoSEQ multiplex PCR assay. In the authors' own workflow: To diagnose cytomegalovirus status from the catalog of TCR beta chain sequences, a statistical classification framework was built. Here the immuneACCESS table is served through TCRdb, limited to in-frame sequences with V and J called. Missing clones are a known gap in these copies; in checked studies unresolved V genes cover under half, and the rest lacks a known reason. V and J calls and clone size are given by that table; D and trimming were obtained from the DNA. Across this sample there are approximately 150,000 clones, with around nine tenths seen only once. The ten largest clones represent roughly 1.3% of the sample.

Donors formed part of the validation cohort, which comprised fewer than 150 subjects and was distinct from the first cohort of 550 to 850 subjects. These data are taken from a study of cytomegalovirus exposure and HLA in healthy donors (dated by TCRdb to the late 2010s). At the level of the whole study: The roughly 670 repertoires of the first cohort and the 120 validation repertoires were produced on the same platform, according to a later analysis. The study was designed to test whether signatures of past pathogen exposure could be identified by cataloging public T cell receptors. In addition to the first cohort of 650 to 750 subjects, a separate validation cohort of 120 different subjects was used. To predict cytomegalovirus infection status, the study brought together high-throughput TCR immunosequencing, statistical association of individual TCRs with disease status, and machine learning. The research as a whole found: A few of the identified cytomegalovirus-associated TCR beta chains were confirmed in vitro to be specific for cytomegalovirus antigens. In a later analysis, TCRs clustered in the first cohort were found to also tend to co-occur in the 120 or so validation repertoires, with 85% to 95% of cluster scores above 0. The validation cohort had no HLA typing available for a later analysis, so co-occurrence within that cohort was assessed over all 120 or so repertoires. Most TCR sequences were seen in very few donors, while some public TCRs were found in many individuals. In the study, roughly 160 TCR beta chains were listed as associated with cytomegalovirus. According to the authors, the approach could potentially be generalized to other disease states and immunological phenotypes. The classifier was reported to diagnose cytomegalovirus status with high specificity and sensitivity in both the original cohort and the validation cohort.

The chain is encoded by TRBV29-1 joined to TRBJ2-3, with 7 bases in between that match TRBD1. The TCR originated in a woman in her 30s in good health and CMV-seronegative. Sample: PBMCs. The CDR3 region has the sequence CSANRGSTDTQYF. The DNA reads as follows: TGCAGCGCCAACAGGGGTAGCACAGATACGCAGTATTTT.